The 31 T cell receptor beta chains in this list originate from one sample, sequenced in a study of OX40 agonist ivuxolimab in advanced cancers. Libraries were prepared by immunoSEQ multiplex PCR; TCRdb keeps only in-frame clonotypes and omits some of them. The data show tens of thousands of clones, approximately 83% seen once. This specimen was CD4+ or CD8+ T cells sorted from blood, taken in a trial of the OX40 agonist ivuxolimab. Receptors originate from an adult with an advanced solid tumor such as melanoma, head and neck, liver or kidney cancer.

The CDR3 DNA sequence: TGTGCCATCAGGGGGAGTGGGGCCAACGTCCTGACTTTC. It codes for CAIRGSGANVLTF. The chain carries TRBV10-3 and TRBJ2-6; perhaps TRBD2 as D (5 bases). Germline values: CDR1 ENHRY, CDR2 SYGVKD. The CDR3 has 13 amino acids. Between the trimmed V and J ends, which lost 6 bases and 3 bases, there was a span of 6 bases.

This clone was picked up one time. The chain combines TRBV6-1 with TRBJ2-1, with TRBD2 matching over 9 bases. CDR1 and CDR2 (germline): MNHNS, SASEGT. With 4 bases clipped from V and 3 bases from J, the junction kept 4 bases outside the gene matches. This CDR3 spans 15 amino acids. CDR3 sequence (DNA): TGTGCCAGCAGTGTGGCGGGGGGGTTCTACAATGAGCAGTTCTTC. This sequence encodes CASSVAGGFYNEQFF.

The J gene is TRBJ2-1, the V gene TRBV7-3; 9 nucleotides agree with TRBD1. Germline CDR1 SGHTA, CDR2 FQGTGA. This CDR3 is 16 amino acids long. Trimming at V came to 1 base and at J to 7 bases, leaving 8 bases not matched to a gene. The CDR3 nucleotides read TGTGCCAGCAGCTTAAACCCCGGGACAGGGTCTAATGAGCAGTTCTTC. This sequence encodes CASSLNPGTGSNEQFF.

The chain employs TRBV11-3 and TRBJ1-6; D not certain. The CDR3 loop spans 13 amino acids. The V end lost 0 bases, the J end lost 8 bases, and 5 bases lay between the germline ends. Germline V gene sequence: CDR1 SGHNT, CDR2 YENEEA. The CDR3 bases are TGTGCCAGCAGCTTAGATGTTTATTCACCCCTCCACTTT. Translation: CASSLDVYSPLHF.

The genes are TRBV11-1 and TRBJ2-7, with D perhaps given as TRBD1 or TRBD2 (6 bases each). V lost 6 bases, J lost 4 bases, and 19 bases lay in between. The CDR3 has 15 residues. CDR1 and CDR2 from the germline V gene are SGHAT and FQDESV (reference sequence). CDR3 nucleotides: TGTGCCAGCAGTTACTCCGGAGGAGGGGGTTACGAGCAGTACTTC. It codes for CASSYSGGGGYEQYF.

The rearrangement uses TRBV5-4 and TRBJ2-1; D may correspond to TRBD1 or TRBD2 (5 bases each). With 2 bases removed from V and 10 bases from J, the gap between germline ends came to 10 bases. The CDR3 is 12 amino acids. Germline CDR1 and CDR2: SGHNT and YYREEE (reference sequence). CDR3 sequence: CASSFVEGEQFF. CDR3 nucleotides: TGTGCCAGCAGCTTCGTCGAGGGGGAGCAGTTCTTC.

CDR3 coding DNA: TGTGCCAGCAGTTTATCGGGCGGGATAACGAACGAGCAGTACTTC. Protein sequence: CASSLSGGITNEQYF. The gene calls are TRBV27 and TRBJ2-7; tentatively, D is TRBD2 (6 bases). The CDR3 totals 15 residues. Trimming removed 0 bases from V and 5 bases from J, with 14 bases in between. Germline CDR1 reads MNHEY; CDR2 reads SMNVEV (reference sequence).

This clone appeared once. The V gene is TRBV4-1, the J gene TRBJ2-3, with TRBD2 matching over 10 bases. Per germline, CDR1 MGHRA and CDR2 YSYEKL. After removal of 4 bases from V and 3 bases from J, the junction contained 1 base not matched to a gene. The CDR3 is 14 amino acids. The CDR3 region is CASSRTSGTDTQYF. The CDR3 coding sequence is TGCGCCAGCAGCCGGACTAGCGGTACAGATACGCAGTATTTT.

This chain joins TRBV18 and TRBJ2-3; TRBD2 aligns across 7 bases. Germline V gene lookup returns CDR1 KGHSH and CDR2 LQKENI. The CDR3 is made up of 15 amino acids. Trimming took 3 bases from V and 0 from J; bases not matched to a gene: 3. The CDR3 DNA reads as TGTGCCAGCTCACCGGGGGGGATAAGCACAGATACGCAGTATTTT. It translates to CASSPGGISTDTQYF. Full variable domain (missing parts from reference TRBV18 and TRBJ2-3): NAGVMQNPRHLVRRRGQEARLRCSPMKGHSHVYWYRQLPEEGLKFMVYLQKENIIDESGMPKERFSAEFPKEGPSILRIQQVVRGDSAAYFCASSPGGISTDTQYFGPGTRLTVL.

The chain carries TRBV9 and TRBJ2-1, with D possibly TRBD2 on 5 matching bases. Trimming cost V 4 bases and J 6 bases, with 17 bases left between them. The CDR3 length is 15 residues. Germline assignment: CDR1 SGDLS and CDR2 YYNGEE. CDR3 residues: CASSPLTSSRNEQFF. CDR3 coding DNA: TGTGCCAGCAGCCCGTTAACTAGTTCACGCAATGAGCAGTTCTTC.

In its sample, this clone is medium-sized. V usage is TRBV11-2 and J usage is TRBJ2-2; 9 positions match TRBD2. The germline V gene has CDR1 SGHAT and CDR2 FQNNGV. V lost 4 bases, J lost 1 base, and 4 bases stayed unmatched. The CDR3 is 16 amino acids. The CDR3 sequence: CASSSSGAWNTGELFF. The CDR3 coding sequence is TGTGCCAGCAGCTCTAGCGGGGCTTGGAACACCGGGGAGCTGTTTTTT.

V usage is TRBV7-9 and J usage is TRBJ2-7; 8 bases agree with TRBD1. The trim removed 6 bases at V and 6 bases at J, leaving 7 bases unmatched. This CDR3 is 13 amino acids long. CDR1 is SEHNR, CDR2 FQNEAQ, per germline (reference sequence). CDR3 DNA: TGTGCCAGCAGGGACAGGGTCCAGAGCGAGCAGTACTTC. Its protein product is CASRDRVQSEQYF.

The gene calls are TRBV29-1 and TRBJ2-5, with D perhaps matching TRBD2 (7 bases). The DNA end lines up better with TRBJ2-7; the J call may be wrong. CDR1 is SQVTM and CDR2 is ANQGSEA in the germline V gene. The CDR3 loop spans 13 amino acids. The CDR3 is CSVEGGGGYEQYF. For the CDR3, the DNA is TGCAGCGTCGAGGGAGGGGGTGGCTACGAGCAGTACTTC.

The rearrangement joins TRBV6-1 to TRBJ2-7; D uncertain. Trimming removed 1 base at V and 3 bases at J, with 16 bases between. Germline values: CDR1 MNHNS, CDR2 SASEGT. This CDR3 is built from 16 residues. Here the CDR3 reads CASSEGRNLIIYEQYF. The CDR3, as DNA: TGTGCCAGCAGTGAAGGAAGGAACCTGATTATCTACGAGCAGTACTTC.

This clone came up once. The chain has TRBV9 and TRBJ2-2; D gene ambiguous. Between the trimmed V and J ends, which lost 6 bases and 0 bases, there was a span of 12 bases. The CDR3 totals 15 residues. CDR1 and CDR2 (germline): SGDLS, YYNGEE. The chain's CDR3 is CASKSADANTGELFF. CDR3 coding DNA: TGTGCCAGCAAGTCGGCGGACGCGAACACCGGGGAGCTGTTTTTT.

The genes are TRBV6-1 and TRBJ1-4; perhaps TRBD1 as D (5 bases). Germline loops: CDR1 MNHNS, CDR2 SASEGT. V was trimmed by 7 bases and J by 4 bases, leaving 16 bases between them. The CDR3 runs to 15 residues. The CDR3 DNA reads TGTGCCAGCATGCCGTGGGGGTTGGGTAATGAAAAACTGTTTTTT. Its protein product is CASMPWGLGNEKLFF.

The rearrangement uses TRBV7-9 and TRBJ2-5; TRBD1 might be the D (6 bases). Trimming took 5 bases from V and 4 from J, leaving 23 bases between them. This CDR3 contains 17 residues. Germline CDR1 reads SEHNR; CDR2 reads FQNEAQ (reference sequence). This chain's CDR3 is CASSLKVRGFPLETQYF. In DNA, the CDR3 is TGTGCCAGCAGCCTAAAGGTCAGGGGCTTCCCTTTAGAGACCCAGTACTTC.

This clone was seen once. CDR3 sequence: CASSRDRNYGYTF. CDR3 nucleotides: TGTGCCAGCAGCCGAGACAGAAACTATGGCTACACCTTC. The chain recombines TRBV6-1 with TRBJ1-2; maybe TRBD1 (5 bases). Germline values: CDR1 MNHNS, CDR2 SASEGT. V gave up 6 bases and J gave up 2 bases, with 10 bases separating them. This CDR3 has 13 amino acids.

This chain connects TRBV5-5 to TRBJ2-7, with 13 nucleotides matching TRBD2. CDR3 size: 15 residues. Per germline, CDR1 SGHKS and CDR2 YYEKEE (reference sequence). The junction had 2 bases not matched to a gene; V was cut back by 4 bases and J by 1 base. Here the CDR3 reads CASSPLAGGSYEQYF. DNA for the CDR3: TGTGCCAGCAGCCCACTAGCGGGGGGGTCCTACGAGCAGTACTTC.

V is TRBV7-8 and J is TRBJ2-7, with TRBD2 identical over 15 bases. The CDR3 spans 16 residues. Germline assignment: CDR1 SGHVS and CDR2 FQNEAQ. Trimming removed 3 bases from V and 4 bases from J; junction bases left unmatched: 4. The CDR3, as DNA: TGTGCCAGCAGCTTCCCCGGACTAGCGGGAGGGTACGAGCAGTACTTC. Translation: CASSFPGLAGGYEQYF.

The rearrangement uses TRBV18 and TRBJ2-5; tentatively, D is TRBD1 or TRBD2 (5 bases each). V was shortened by 0 bases and J by 4 bases, with 15 bases between the two germline ends. The germline V gene encodes CDR1 KGHSH and CDR2 LQKENI. The CDR3 extends over 16 amino acids. The CDR3 here is CASSPPGEYSGETQYF. CDR3 nucleotide sequence: TGTGCCAGCTCACCACCGGGGGAGTACAGTGGAGAGACCCAGTACTTC.

The chain links TRBV11-3 to TRBJ1-1; tentatively, D is TRBD1 (5 bases). The length of the CDR3 is 17 residues. Trimming cost V 6 bases and J 4 bases, with 24 bases left between them. Germline CDR1 reads SGHNT; CDR2 reads YENEEA. CDR3 protein: CASSLRGRAGLGTEAFF. As DNA, the CDR3 is TGTGCCAGCAGTCTTCGGGGCAGGGCCGGACTGGGCACTGAAGCTTTCTTT.

The rearrangement joins TRBV2 to TRBJ1-2; tentatively, D is TRBD1 (5 bases). The V gene's germline CDR1 is SNHLY and CDR2 FYNNEI. Trimming removed 4 bases at V and 7 bases at J, with 13 bases between. This CDR3 contains 13 residues. Here the CDR3 DNA reads TGTGCCAGCAGTGTCCGCGGGGGGGGTGGCTACACCTTC. Its protein is CASSVRGGGGYTF.

The chain uses TRBV2 and TRBJ2-7; 9 nucleotides line up with TRBD1. Germline-derived CDR1 and CDR2 are SNHLY and FYNNEI. Germline trimming cut 3 bases from V and 4 bases from J; bases unmatched to any gene: 4. This CDR3 contains 14 residues. The CDR3 bases are TGTGCCAGCAGTGAGACAGGGGGGGTTTACGAGCAGTACTTC. Protein: CASSETGGVYEQYF.

This chain joins TRBV29-1 and TRBJ1-1; TRBD1 matches 7 bases. This CDR3 has 13 amino acids. J gave up 5 bases and V 1 base, and 4 bases lay outside the gene matches. Germline CDR1 reads SQVTM; CDR2 reads ANQGSEA. CDR3 DNA sequence: TGCAGCGTTGAAGTCGGCAGGGGGACTGAAGCTTTCTTT. It specifies CSVEVGRGTEAFF.

This rearrangement joins TRBV15 to TRBJ2-5, with D unclear. Trimming shortened V by 0 bases and J by 3 bases, and 5 bases separated the two germline ends. CDR3 size: 13 residues. The V gene's germline CDR1 is LNHNV and CDR2 YYDKDF (reference sequence). CDR3 loop: CATSRDLEETQYF. The CDR3 nucleotides read TGTGCCACCAGCAGAGATCTAGAAGAGACCCAGTACTTC.

Regarding this clone: Other DNA variants within this sample encode the same CDR3. The chain is built from TRBV19 and TRBJ2-5, with 9 bases matching TRBD2. The germline V gene has CDR1 LNHDA and CDR2 SQIVND (reference sequence). This CDR3 contains 15 residues. Trimming took 5 bases from V and 5 from J; bases not matched to a gene: 9. The CDR3 loop reads CASSLAGGPRETQYF. The CDR3 region has the DNA TGTGCCAGTAGTCTGGCGGGAGGGCCCCGGGAGACCCAGTACTTC. The whole variable domain, remainder taken from reference TRBV19 and TRBJ2-5, is DGGITQSPKYLFRKEGQNVTLSCEQNLNHDAMYWYRQDPGQGLRLIYYSQIVNDFQKGDIAEGYSVSREKKESFPLTVTSAQKNPTAFYLCASSLAGGPRETQYFGPGTRLLVL.

In this sample, this clone turned up a few times. J is TRBJ2-4 and V is TRBV5-1; D may be TRBD1 (6 bases). CDR1 SGHRS and CDR2 YFSETQ come from the germline V gene. Between the trimmed V and J ends, which lost 4 bases and 1 base, there was a span of 9 bases. The CDR3 has 14 amino acids. CDR3: CASSPQGAKNIQYF. The CDR3 region has the DNA TGCGCCAGCAGCCCCCAGGGGGCCAAAAACATTCAGTACTTC.

The chain recombines TRBV5-4 with TRBJ1-1, with D tentatively TRBD1 (6 bases). Germline V gene sequence: CDR1 SGHNT, CDR2 YYREEE (reference sequence). The CDR3 has 15 residues. Trimming pared 2 bases from V and 1 base from J, leaving 12 bases between. In nucleotides, the CDR3 is TGTGCCAGCAGCTTAGAAGACAGGAGGAACACTGAAGCTTTCTTT. It is translated as CASSLEDRRNTEAFF.

This clone was detected a few times. The V call is TRBV7-9, the J call TRBJ1-6; possibly TRBD1 for D (5 bases). This CDR3 contains 15 residues. The germline CDR1 and CDR2 sequences are SEHNR and FQNEAQ (reference sequence). The V gene lost 8 bases and the J gene lost 4 bases, with 15 bases spanning the gap. In DNA form, the CDR3 reads TGTGCCAGCCGCCGGGACGGAGGGTATAATTCACCCCTCCACTTT. Translated: CASRRDGGYNSPLHF.

The genes are TRBV27 and TRBJ1-1, with no clear D. V shed 5 bases and J shed 4 bases, with 17 bases lying between them. Germline CDR1 reads MNHEY; CDR2 reads SMNVEV (reference sequence). CDR3 length: 15 residues. The CDR3 region is CASSLGPGWVTEAFF. The CDR3 DNA reads TGTGCCAGCAGTCTCGGCCCCGGGTGGGTCACTGAAGCTTTCTTT.